This T cell receptor (beta chain) is from a study of T-cell reconstitution after alpha-beta-depleted transplantation in children. This CDR3 is 13 amino acids long. Germline V gives CDR1 SGHRS, CDR2 YFSETQ. V lost 3 bases, J lost 11 bases, and 17 bases lay in between. A library of TCRbeta sequences, prepared with unique molecular identifiers, was generated. TCRdb re-called the PCR reads with MiXCR, one entry per CDR3 protein. The repertoire includes about 980,000 distinct CDR3 sequences, 25% to 30% of them detected once, and roughly 28% sits in the top ten. The sample consisted of PBMCs, mostly from graft donor cells, taken 360 days after TCRalphabeta/CD19-depleted stem cell transplant. This chain links TRBV5-1 with TRBJ1-1; D ambiguous. The sequence came from a boy in the first two years of life who had a stem cell transplant for SCID, so the T cells may come from the graft donor. DNA of the CDR3: TGCGCCAGCAGCTGGGAGGGTTGGGGAGTGGCTTTCTTT. It encodes CASSWEGWGVAFF.